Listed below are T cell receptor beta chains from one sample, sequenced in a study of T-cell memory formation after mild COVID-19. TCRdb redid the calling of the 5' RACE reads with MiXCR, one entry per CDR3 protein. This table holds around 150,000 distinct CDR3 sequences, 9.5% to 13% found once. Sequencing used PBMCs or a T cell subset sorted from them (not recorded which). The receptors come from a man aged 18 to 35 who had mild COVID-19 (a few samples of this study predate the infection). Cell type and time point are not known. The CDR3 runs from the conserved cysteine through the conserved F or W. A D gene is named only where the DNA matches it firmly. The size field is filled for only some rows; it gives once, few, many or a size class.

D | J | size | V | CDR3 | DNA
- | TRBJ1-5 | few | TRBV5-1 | CASSLEPANQPQHF | TGCGCCAGCAGCTTGGAGCCGGCAAATCAGCCCCAGCATTTT
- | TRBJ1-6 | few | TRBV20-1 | CSARGSGNSPLHF | TGCAGTGCTAGGGGAAGCGGGAATTCACCCCTCCACTTT
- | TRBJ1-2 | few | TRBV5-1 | CASSLVGMGGSGYTF | TGCGCCAGCAGCTTGGTGGGAATGGGGGGAAGCGGCTACACCTTC
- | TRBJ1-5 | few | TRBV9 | CASSVSSSEPQHF | TGTGCCAGCAGCGTAAGCAGCAGTGAGCCCCAGCATTTT
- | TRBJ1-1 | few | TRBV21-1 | CASSKRQGTAWNTEAFF | TGTGCCAGCAGCAAACGGCAGGGGACCGCCTGGAACACTGAAGCTTTCTTT
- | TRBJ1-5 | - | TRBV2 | CAGSEALGRNQPQHF | TGTGCCGGCAGTGAAGCGCTAGGGCGCAATCAGCCCCAGCATTTT
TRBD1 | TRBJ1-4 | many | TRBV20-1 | CSAREKPGQGPLARYEKLFF | TGCAGTGCTAGAGAAAAACCGGGACAGGGTCCCCTGGCGCGTTATGAAAAACTGTTTTTT
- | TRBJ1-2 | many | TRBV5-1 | CASSLGGRLYGYTF | TGCGCCAGCAGCTTGGGAGGCAGACTCTATGGCTACACCTTC
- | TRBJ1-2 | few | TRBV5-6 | CASSDPLGAQRAYGYTF | TGTGCCAGCAGCGACCCCTTGGGAGCTCAAAGGGCCTATGGCTACACCTTC
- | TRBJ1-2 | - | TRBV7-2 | CASSLEGQPYGYTF | TGTGCCAGCAGCTTAGAGGGCCAACCCTATGGCTACACCTTC
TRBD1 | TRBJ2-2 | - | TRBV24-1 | CATSGKGQGDTGELFF | TGTGCCACCAGTGGTAAGGGACAGGGGGACACCGGGGAGCTGTTTTTT
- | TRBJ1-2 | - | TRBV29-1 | CSVELQIWAEGYTF | TGCAGCGTTGAATTACAGATCTGGGCGGAAGGCTACACCTTC
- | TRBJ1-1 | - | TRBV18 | CASSPVNGNTEAFF | TGTGCCAGCTCACCCGTAAACGGGAACACTGAAGCTTTCTTT
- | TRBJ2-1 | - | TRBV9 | CASREISSYNEQFF | TGTGCCAGCAGGGAGATAAGCTCCTACAATGAGCAGTTCTTC
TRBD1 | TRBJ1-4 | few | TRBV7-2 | CASSSDRVNEKLFF | TGTGCCAGCAGCTCGGACAGGGTAAATGAAAAACTGTTTTTT
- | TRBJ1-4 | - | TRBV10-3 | CAISDSLPEKLFF | TGTGCCATCAGTGACAGCCTCCCTGAAAAACTGTTTTTT
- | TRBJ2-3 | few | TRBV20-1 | CSASRDRPTDTQYF | TGCAGTGCTAGTAGAGACAGGCCCACAGATACGCAGTATTTT
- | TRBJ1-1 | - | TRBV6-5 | CASTRGGTSGTEAFF | TGTGCCAGCACAAGGGGGGGAACTTCGGGCACTGAAGCTTTCTTT
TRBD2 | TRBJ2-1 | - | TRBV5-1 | CASSSERGVRDEQFF | TGCGCCAGCAGCTCTGAGCGGGGGGTTAGGGATGAGCAGTTCTTC
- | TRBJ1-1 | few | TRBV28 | CASRGPSNTEAFF | TGTGCCAGCAGAGGACCGTCGAACACTGAAGCTTTCTTT
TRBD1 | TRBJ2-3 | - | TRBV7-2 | CASSPAQGGTDTQYF | TGTGCCAGCAGCCCGGCGCAGGGGGGCACAGATACGCAGTATTTT
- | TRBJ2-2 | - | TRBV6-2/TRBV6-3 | CASASRLYLNTGELFF | TGTGCCAGCGCGAGCAGACTTTACTTGAACACCGGGGAGCTGTTTTTT
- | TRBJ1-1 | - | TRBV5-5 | CASSLPRGAEEAFF | TGTGCCAGCAGCCTTCCCCGAGGAGCCGAAGAAGCTTTCTTT
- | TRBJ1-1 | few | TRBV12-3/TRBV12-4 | CASSFTTGNTEAFF | TGTGCCAGCAGTTTCACGACAGGGAACACTGAAGCTTTCTTT